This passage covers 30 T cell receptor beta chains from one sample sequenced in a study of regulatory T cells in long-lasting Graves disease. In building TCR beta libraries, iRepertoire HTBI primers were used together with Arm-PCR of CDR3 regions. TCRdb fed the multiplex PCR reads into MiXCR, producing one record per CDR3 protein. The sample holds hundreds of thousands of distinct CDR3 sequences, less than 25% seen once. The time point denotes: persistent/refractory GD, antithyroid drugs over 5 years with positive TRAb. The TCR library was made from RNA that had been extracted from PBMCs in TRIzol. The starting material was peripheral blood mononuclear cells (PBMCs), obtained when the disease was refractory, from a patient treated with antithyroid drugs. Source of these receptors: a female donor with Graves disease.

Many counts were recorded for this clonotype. CDR3 loop: CSVEDLRDNGELFF. CDR3 DNA sequence: TGCAGCGTTGAAGATCTTCGGGACAACGGGGAGCTGTTTTTT. J is TRBJ2-2 and V is TRBV29-1; D possibly corresponds to TRBD1 (6 bases). V shed 0 bases and J shed 7 bases, with 12 bases lying between them. From germline, CDR1 is SQVTM and CDR2 ANQGSEA. There are 14 residues in the CDR3.

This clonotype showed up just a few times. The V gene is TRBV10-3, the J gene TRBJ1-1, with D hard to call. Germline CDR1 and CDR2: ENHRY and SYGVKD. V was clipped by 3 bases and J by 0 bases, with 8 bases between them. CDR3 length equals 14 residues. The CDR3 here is CAISDRELNTEAFF. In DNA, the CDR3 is TGTGCCATCAGTGACCGTGAGTTGAACACTGAAGCTTTCTTT.

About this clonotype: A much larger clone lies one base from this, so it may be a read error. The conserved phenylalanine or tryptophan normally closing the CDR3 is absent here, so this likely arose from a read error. As DNA, the CDR3 is TGTGCCAGCAGTTTCCCCCCCAGCTCCTACGAGCAGTACTCC. It codes for CASSFPPSSYEQYS. V gene TRBV28 combines with J gene TRBJ2-7; D uncertain. The CDR3 runs 14 residues. V was clipped by 3 bases and J by 0 bases, with 9 bases between them. Germline V lookup: CDR1 MDHEN, CDR2 SYDVKM.

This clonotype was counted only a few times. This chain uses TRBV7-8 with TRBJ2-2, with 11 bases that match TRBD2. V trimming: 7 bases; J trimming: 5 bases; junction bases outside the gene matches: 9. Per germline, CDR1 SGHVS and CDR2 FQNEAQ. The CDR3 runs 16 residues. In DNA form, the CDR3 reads TGTGCCAGCAACTCCCCACTAGCGGGAGTTACCGGGGAGCTGTTTTTT. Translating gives CASNSPLAGVTGELFF.

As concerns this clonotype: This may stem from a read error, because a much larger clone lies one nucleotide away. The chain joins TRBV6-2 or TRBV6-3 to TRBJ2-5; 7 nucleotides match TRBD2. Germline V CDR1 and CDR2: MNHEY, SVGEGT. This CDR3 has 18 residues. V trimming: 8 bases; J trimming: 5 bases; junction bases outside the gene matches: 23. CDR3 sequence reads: CASSPVGTSDSPGETQYF. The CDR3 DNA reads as TGTGCCAGCTCCCCGGTCGGTACTAGCGATTCTCCAGGGGAGACCCAGTACTTC.

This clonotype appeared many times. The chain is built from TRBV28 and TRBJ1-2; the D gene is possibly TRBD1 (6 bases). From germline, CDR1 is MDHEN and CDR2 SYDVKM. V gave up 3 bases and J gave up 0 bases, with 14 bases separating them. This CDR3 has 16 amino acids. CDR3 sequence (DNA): TGTGCCAGCAGTTTCACGGACAGCCTAGCTAACTATGGCTACACCTTC. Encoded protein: CASSFTDSLANYGYTF.

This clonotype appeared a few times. The CDR3 protein is CASTSGPYSYNEQFF. The CDR3 region has the DNA TGTGCCAGCACTAGCGGGCCTTACTCCTACAATGAGCAGTTCTTC. The gene calls are TRBV28 and TRBJ2-1; 8 bases match TRBD2. CDR3 size: 15 residues. The V and J ends lost 7 bases and 0 bases, in that order; junction bases with no gene match: 5. Germline values: CDR1 MDHEN, CDR2 SYDVKM.

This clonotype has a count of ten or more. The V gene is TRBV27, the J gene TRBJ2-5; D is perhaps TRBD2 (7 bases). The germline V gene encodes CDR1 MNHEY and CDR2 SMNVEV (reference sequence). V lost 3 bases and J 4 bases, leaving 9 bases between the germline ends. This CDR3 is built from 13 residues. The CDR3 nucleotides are TGTGCCAGCAGTTTTGCGGGGGCAGAGACCCAGTACTTC. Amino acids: CASSFAGAETQYF.

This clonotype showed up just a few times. As DNA, the CDR3 is TGTGCCAGCAGACTAATGACCCCAGGGGGGGCCAACGTCCTGACTTTC. Protein product: CASRLMTPGGANVLTF. The chain combines TRBV6-2 or TRBV6-3 with TRBJ2-6; D possibly corresponds to TRBD1 (5 bases). CDR3 size: 16 residues. CDR1 is MNHEY, CDR2 SVGEGT, per germline. V was cut by 6 bases and J by 4 bases, with 16 bases left in between.

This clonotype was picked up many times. In nucleotides, the CDR3 is TGTGCCAGCAGTTACGGCAGTGACACCGGGGAGCTGTTTTTT. Amino acid sequence: CASSYGSDTGELFF. The J gene is TRBJ2-2, the V gene TRBV6-5; no clear D gene. The CDR3 is made up of 14 amino acids. With 2 bases removed from V and 3 bases from J, the gap between germline ends came to 7 bases. Per germline, CDR1 MNHEY and CDR2 SVGAGI.

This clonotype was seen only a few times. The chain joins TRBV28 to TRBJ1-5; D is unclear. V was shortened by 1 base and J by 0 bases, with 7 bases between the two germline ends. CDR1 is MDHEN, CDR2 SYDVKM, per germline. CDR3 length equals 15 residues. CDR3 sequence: CASSLSFNSNQPQHF. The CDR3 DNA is TGTGCCAGCAGTTTATCTTTCAATAGCAATCAGCCCCAGCATTTT.

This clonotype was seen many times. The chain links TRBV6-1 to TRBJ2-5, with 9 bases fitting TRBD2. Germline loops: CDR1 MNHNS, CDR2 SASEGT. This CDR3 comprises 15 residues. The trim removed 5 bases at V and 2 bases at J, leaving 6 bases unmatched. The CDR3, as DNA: TGTGCCAGCAGTCTAGCGGGGAGCCAACAAGAGACCCAGTACTTC. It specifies CASSLAGSQQETQYF.

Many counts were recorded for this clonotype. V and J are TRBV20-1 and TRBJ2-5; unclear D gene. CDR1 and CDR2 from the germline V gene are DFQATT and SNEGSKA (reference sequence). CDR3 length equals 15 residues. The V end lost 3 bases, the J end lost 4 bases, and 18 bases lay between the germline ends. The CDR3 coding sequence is TGCAGTGCTAGTGGGCCAGCCCCATCAGGAGAGACCCAGTACTTC. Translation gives CSASGPAPSGETQYF.

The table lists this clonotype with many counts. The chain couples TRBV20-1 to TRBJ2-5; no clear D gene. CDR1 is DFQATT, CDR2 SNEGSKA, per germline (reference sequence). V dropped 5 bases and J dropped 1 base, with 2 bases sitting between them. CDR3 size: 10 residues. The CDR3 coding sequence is TGCAGTGCTGTCCAAGAGACCCAGTACTTC. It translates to CSAVQETQYF.

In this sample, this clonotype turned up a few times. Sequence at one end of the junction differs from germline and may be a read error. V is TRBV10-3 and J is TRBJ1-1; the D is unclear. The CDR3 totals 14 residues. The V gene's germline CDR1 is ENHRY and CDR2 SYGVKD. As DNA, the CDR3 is TGTGCCATCGGTGAGTTTAGACAGAACACTGAAGCTTTCTTT. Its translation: CAIGEFRQNTEAFF.

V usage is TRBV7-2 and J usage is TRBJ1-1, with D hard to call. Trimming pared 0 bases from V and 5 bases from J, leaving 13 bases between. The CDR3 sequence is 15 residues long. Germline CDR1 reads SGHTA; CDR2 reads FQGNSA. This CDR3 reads CASSLASAGLTEAFF. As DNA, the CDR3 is TGTGCCAGCAGCTTAGCGTCGGCAGGCCTTACTGAAGCTTTCTTT.

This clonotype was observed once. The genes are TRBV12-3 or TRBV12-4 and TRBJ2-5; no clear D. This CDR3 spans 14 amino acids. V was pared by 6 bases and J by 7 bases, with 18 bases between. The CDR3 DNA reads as TGTGCCAGCAGCTTTACAGTTTCCCCGGGGACCCAGTACTTC. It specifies CASSFTVSPGTQYF.

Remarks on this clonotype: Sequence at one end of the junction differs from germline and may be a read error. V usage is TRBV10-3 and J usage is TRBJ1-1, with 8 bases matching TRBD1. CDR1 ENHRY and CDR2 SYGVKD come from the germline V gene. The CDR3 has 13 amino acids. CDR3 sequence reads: CASSSGTGTEAFF. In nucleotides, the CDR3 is TGTGCCAGCAGTTCCGGGACAGGCACTGAAGCTTTCTTT.

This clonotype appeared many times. The CDR3 region is CASSYNPGWDAYEQYF. The CDR3, as DNA: TGTGCCAGCAGTTACAACCCCGGTTGGGACGCCTACGAGCAGTACTTC. The rearrangement links TRBV6-2 or TRBV6-3 to TRBJ2-7; D might be TRBD1 or TRBD2, each matching 5 bases. The CDR3 runs to 16 residues. The germline CDR1 and CDR2 sequences are MNHEY and SVGEGT. V was cut by 2 bases and J by 2 bases, with 16 bases left in between.

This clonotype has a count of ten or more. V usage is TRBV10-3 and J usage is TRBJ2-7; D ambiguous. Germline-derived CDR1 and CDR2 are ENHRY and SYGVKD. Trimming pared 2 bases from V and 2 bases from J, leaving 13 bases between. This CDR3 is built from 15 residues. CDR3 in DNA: TGTGCCATCAGTGAGAGAGCCGGCTTAACCTACGAGCAGTACTTC. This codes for CAISERAGLTYEQYF.

This CDR3 reads CASSIGVYGANVLTF. DNA for the CDR3: TGTGCCAGTAGTATAGGGGTGTATGGGGCCAACGTCCTGACTTTC. The chain is built from TRBV19 and TRBJ2-6; D remains ambiguous. This CDR3 is 15 amino acids long. V lost 1 base and J lost 3, with 7 bases in between. Germline CDR1 is LNHDA and CDR2 is SQIVND (reference sequence).

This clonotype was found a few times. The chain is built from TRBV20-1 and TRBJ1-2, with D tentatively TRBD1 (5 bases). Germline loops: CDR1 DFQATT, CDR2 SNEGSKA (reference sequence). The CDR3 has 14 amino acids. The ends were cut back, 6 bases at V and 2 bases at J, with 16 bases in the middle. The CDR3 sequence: CSAASGTLNYGYTF. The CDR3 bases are TGCAGTGCAGCTTCGGGGACTCTAAACTATGGCTACACCTTC.

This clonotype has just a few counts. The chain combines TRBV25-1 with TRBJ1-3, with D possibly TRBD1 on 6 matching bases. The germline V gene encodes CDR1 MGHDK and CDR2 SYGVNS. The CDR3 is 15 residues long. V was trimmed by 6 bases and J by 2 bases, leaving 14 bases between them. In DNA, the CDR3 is TGTGCCAGCAGGGACGGGGGGCTCACTGGAAACACCATATATTTT. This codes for CASRDGGLTGNTIYF. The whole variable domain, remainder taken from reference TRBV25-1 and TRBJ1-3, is EADIYQTPRYLVIGTGKKITLECSQTMGHDKMYWYQQDPGMELHLIHYSYGVNSTEKGDLSSESTVSRIRTEHFPLTLESARPSHTSQYLCASRDGGLTGNTIYFGEGSWLTVV.

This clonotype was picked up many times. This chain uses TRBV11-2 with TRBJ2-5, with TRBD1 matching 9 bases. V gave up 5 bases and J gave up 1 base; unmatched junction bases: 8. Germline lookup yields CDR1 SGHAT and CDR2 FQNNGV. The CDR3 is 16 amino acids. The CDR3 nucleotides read TGTGCCAGCAGCCCCCGGGACAGGGCCACCCAAGAGACCCAGTACTTC. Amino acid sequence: CASSPRDRATQETQYF. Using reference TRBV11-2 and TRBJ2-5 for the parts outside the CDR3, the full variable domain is EAGVAQSPRYKIIEKRQSVAFWCNPISGHATLYWYQQILGQGPKLLIQFQNNGVVDDSQLPKDRFSAERLKGVDSTLKIQPAKLEDSAVYLCASSPRDRATQETQYFGPGTRLLVL.

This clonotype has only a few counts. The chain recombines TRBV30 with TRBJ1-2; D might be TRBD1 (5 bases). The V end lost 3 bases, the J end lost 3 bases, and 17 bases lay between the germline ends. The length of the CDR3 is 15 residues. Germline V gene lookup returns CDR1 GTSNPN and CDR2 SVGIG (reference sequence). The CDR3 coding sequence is TGTGCCTGGAGGGCCCCCGTTAGAGGGGACTATGGCTACACCTTC. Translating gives CAWRAPVRGDYGYTF.

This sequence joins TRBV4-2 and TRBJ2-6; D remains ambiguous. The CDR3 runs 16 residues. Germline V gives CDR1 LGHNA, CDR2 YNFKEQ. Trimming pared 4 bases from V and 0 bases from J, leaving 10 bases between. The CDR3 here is CASSLTRLSGANVLTF. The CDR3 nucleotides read TGTGCCAGCAGCCTAACGAGGCTCTCTGGGGCCAACGTCCTGACTTTC.

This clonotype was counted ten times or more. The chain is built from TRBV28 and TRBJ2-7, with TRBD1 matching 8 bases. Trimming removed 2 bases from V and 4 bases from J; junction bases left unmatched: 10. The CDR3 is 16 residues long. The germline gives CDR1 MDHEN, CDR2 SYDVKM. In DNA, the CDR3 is TGTGCCAGCAGTTTACCCCGGGACAGGCAAGCTTACGAGCAGTACTTC. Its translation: CASSLPRDRQAYEQYF.

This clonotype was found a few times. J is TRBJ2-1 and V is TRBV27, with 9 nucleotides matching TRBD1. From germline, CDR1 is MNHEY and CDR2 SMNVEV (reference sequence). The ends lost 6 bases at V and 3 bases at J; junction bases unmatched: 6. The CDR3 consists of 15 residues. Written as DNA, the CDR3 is TGTGCCAGCAGGAAACCGGGACAGGGCTACAATGAGCAGTTCTTC. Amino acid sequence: CASRKPGQGYNEQFF.

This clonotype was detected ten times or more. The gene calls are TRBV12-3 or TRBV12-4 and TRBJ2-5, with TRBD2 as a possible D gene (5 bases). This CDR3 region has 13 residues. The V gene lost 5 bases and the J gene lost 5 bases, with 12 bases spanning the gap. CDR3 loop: CASSGTRGETQYF. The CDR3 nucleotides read TGTGCCAGCAGTGGAACACGCGGGGAGACCCAGTACTTC.

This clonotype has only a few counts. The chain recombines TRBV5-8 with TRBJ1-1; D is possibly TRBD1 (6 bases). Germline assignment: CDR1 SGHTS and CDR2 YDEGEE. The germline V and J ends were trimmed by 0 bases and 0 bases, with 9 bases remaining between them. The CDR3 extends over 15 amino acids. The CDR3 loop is CASSLEQGLNTEAFF. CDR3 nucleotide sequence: TGTGCCAGCAGCTTGGAACAGGGCTTGAACACTGAAGCTTTCTTT.